The T cell receptor beta chain described here comes from a study of immune evolution from preneoplasia to lung adenocarcinoma. This clone was picked up a small number of times. The method was immunoSEQ multiplex PCR; TCRdb's version includes in-frame clones alone and lacks a portion of them. The repertoire holds under 7,000 clones, with roughly 73% as singletons. The CDR3 is made up of 15 amino acids. Trimming stripped 3 bases from V and 0 bases from J, with 14 bases between. Per germline, CDR1 GTSNPN and CDR2 SVGIG (reference sequence). Sequencing was done on a sample of FFPE lung adenocarcinoma in situ tissue. The TCR sequence derives from an older donor with lung adenocarcinoma. The rearrangement links TRBV30 to TRBJ1-1; D possibly corresponds to TRBD1 (6 bases). CDR3: CAWSLPGGMNTEAFF. CDR3 nucleotide sequence: TGTGCCTGGAGCCTCCCTGGGGGCATGAACACTGAAGCTTTCTTT.